This T cell receptor (beta chain) was recorded in a study of cytomegalovirus exposure and HLA in healthy donors. The overall study: Of roughly 400 genotyped donors, around 76% clustered with self-reported Caucasian donors. Notes on the study in general: No immune exposure information besides CMV serostatus was available. Rarity held for most TCR sequences, but there were some public TCRs that occurred in many donors.

This PCR relied on a set of 60 Vbeta primers and 13 Jbeta primers. Assay used: immunoSEQ multiplex PCR; TCRdb lists only in-frame clones, some missing. The sample holds about 100,000 clones, about three quarters seen once. The CDR3 extends over 17 amino acids. Trimming stripped 5 bases from V and 2 bases from J, with 21 bases between. CDR1 is SEHNR and CDR2 is FQNEAQ in the germline V gene (reference sequence). For this clone: Antigen specificity is unknown.

These donors counted as nominally healthy when sampled, but unrecorded immune exposures were likely. Sequencing was carried out using PBMCs. This TCR was sampled from a young woman in good health and CMV-seropositive. The rearrangement uses TRBV7-9 and TRBJ2-5, with D possibly TRBD2 on 6 matching bases. CDR3 coding DNA: TGTGCCAGCAGCCCCCCGGGGAGGCGGGAATATCAAGAGACCCAGTACTTC. It is translated as CASSPPGRREYQETQYF. The full variable domain, rest sourced from reference TRBV7-9 and TRBJ2-5, is DTGVSQNPRHKITKRGQNVTFRCDPISEHNRLYWYRQTLGQGPEFLTYFQNEAQLEKSRLLSDRFSAERPKGSFSTLEIQRTEQGDSAMYLCASSPPGRREYQETQYFGPGTRLLVL.